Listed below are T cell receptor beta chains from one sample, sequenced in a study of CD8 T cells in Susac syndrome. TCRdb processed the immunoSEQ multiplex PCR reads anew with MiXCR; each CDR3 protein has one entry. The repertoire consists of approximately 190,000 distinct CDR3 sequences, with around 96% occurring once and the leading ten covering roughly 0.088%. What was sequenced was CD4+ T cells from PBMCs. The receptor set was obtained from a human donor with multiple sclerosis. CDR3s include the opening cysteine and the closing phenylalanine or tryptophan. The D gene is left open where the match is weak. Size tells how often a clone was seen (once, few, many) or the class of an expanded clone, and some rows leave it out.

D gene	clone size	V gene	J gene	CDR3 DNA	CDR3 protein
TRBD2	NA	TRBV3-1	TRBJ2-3	TGTGCCAGCAGCCAGACTAGCGGGAGGTCCACAGATACGCAGTATTTT	CASSQTSGRSTDTQYF
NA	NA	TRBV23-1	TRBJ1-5	TGCGCCAGCAGCGTCAGGGAGAATAGTCATTTT	CASSVRENSHF
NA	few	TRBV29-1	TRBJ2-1	TGCAGCGTTACTGGGGGTGGGAATGAGCAGTTCTTC	CSVTGGGNEQFF
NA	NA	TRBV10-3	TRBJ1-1	TGTGCCATCAGTGGGGTCCCTCAAACCACTGAAGCTTTCTTT	CAISGVPQTTEAFF
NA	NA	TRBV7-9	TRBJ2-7	TGTGCCAGCAGCTACGGTGGCTCCCGACCCTACGAGCAGTACTTC	CASSYGGSRPYEQYF
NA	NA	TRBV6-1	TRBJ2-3	TGTGCCAGCAGCGAATGGGACCCGAGCACAGATACGCAGTATTTT	CASSEWDPSTDTQYF
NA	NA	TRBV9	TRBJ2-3	TGTGCCAGCAGCGTAAACCAGATAAGCACAGATACGCAGTATTTT	CASSVNQISTDTQYF
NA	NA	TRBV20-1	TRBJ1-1	TGCAGTGCTAGGAAGGGTAACACTGAAGCTTTCTTT	CSARKGNTEAFF
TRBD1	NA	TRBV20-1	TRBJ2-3	TGCAGTGCTAGAGATCCGGGACAGGGGGCAGATACGCAGTATTTT	CSARDPGQGADTQYF
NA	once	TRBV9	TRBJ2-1	TGTGCCAGCAGCGCTCGACTCGATTCCTACAATGAGCAGTTCTTC	CASSARLDSYNEQFF
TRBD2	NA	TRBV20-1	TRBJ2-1	TGCAGTGCCTTAGCGGGACCCTACAATGAGCAGTTCTTC	CSALAGPYNEQFF
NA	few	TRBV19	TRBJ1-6	TGTGCCAGTAGTACCACAGCGAATTCACCCCTCCACTTT	CASSTTANSPLHF
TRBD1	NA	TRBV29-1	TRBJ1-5	TGCAGCGTGCTAGGGGGCAATAGCAATCAGCCCCAGCATTTT	CSVLGGNSNQPQHF
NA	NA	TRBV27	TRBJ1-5	TGTGCCAGCAGTCGGGCCCGGGGTGAGCCCCAGCATTTT	CASSRARGEPQHF
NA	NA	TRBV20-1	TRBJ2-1	TGCAGTGCTGCCAACTTAGGAACACCGCACAATGAGCAGTTCTTC	CSAANLGTPHNEQFF
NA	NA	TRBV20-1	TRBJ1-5	TGCAGTGCTAGAACGGACCTCAATCAGCCCCAGCATTTT	CSARTDLNQPQHF
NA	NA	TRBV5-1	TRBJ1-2	TGCGCCAGCAGCCGGGAAGGGTTGACGGACTATGGCTACACCTTC	CASSREGLTDYGYTF
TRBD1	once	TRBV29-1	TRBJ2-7	TGCAGCGTTGAAGATCGTGGCGGACAGGGCTCGAGAAGGGAGTACTTC	CSVEDRGGQGSRREYF
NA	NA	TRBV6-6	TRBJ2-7	TGTGCCAGCACTTTGACTTCGACCTCCTACGAGCAGTACTTC	CASTLTSTSYEQYF
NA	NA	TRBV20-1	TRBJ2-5	TGCAGTGCTAGAGATCTTGAACCGGGGCGAGAGACCCAGTACTTC	CSARDLEPGRETQYF
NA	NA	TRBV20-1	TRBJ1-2	TGCAGTGCTAGTCAGTCGGGCTATGGCTACACCTTC	CSASQSGYGYTF
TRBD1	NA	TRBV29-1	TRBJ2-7	TGCAGCGTCCTTTTCCGGGACAGGGCCTCTTACGAGCAGTACTTC	CSVLFRDRASYEQYF
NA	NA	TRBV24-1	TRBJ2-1	TGTGCCACCGGAGCGCCTTCCTACAATGAGCAGTTCTTC	CATGAPSYNEQFF
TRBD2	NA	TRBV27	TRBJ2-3	TGTGCCAGCAGTTTCTTCATCACGGGGGGGCCCACAGATACGCAGTATTTT	CASSFFITGGPTDTQYF
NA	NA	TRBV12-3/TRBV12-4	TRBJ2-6	TGTGCCAGCAATTCCCCCGGGGCCAACGTCCTGACTTTC	CASNSPGANVLTF
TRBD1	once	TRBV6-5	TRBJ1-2	TGTGCCAGCAGTAGAACTGGGACAGGGAACTATGGCTACACCTTC	CASSRTGTGNYGYTF
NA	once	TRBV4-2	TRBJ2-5	TGTGCCAGCAGCCACCCCGGACAGCAACAAGAGACCCAGTACTTC	CASSHPGQQQETQYF
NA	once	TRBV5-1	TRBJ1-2	TGCGCCAGCAGCTTGGCACAGCGGGACGGCTACACCTTC	CASSLAQRDGYTF
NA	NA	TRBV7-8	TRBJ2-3	TGTGCCAGCAGCTTCCGGACTCTCACAGATACGCAGTATTTT	CASSFRTLTDTQYF
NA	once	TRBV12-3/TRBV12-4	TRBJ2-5	TGTGCCAGCAATAATCAGGGGGGAGAGACCCAGTACTTC	CASNNQGGETQYF
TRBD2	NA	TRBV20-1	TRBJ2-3	TGCAGTGCTAGAGCGGGAGGCCTCGTCAAGGGTACGCAGTATTTT	CSARAGGLVKGTQYF
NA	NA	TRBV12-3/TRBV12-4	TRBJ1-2	TGTGCCAGCAGTTTGGGGACTTTGGGGTATGGCTACACCTTC	CASSLGTLGYGYTF
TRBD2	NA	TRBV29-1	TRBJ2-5	TGCACCACTAGTGCGGGAGAACAAGAGACCCAGTACTTC	CTTSAGEQETQYF
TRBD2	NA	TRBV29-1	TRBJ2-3	TGCAGCTTGACTAGCGGGGGGTCAAATACGCAGTATTTT	CSLTSGGSNTQYF
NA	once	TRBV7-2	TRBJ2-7	TGTGCCAGCAGCCCTCCCTCGAGGACAATCTACGAGCAGTACTTC	CASSPPSRTIYEQYF
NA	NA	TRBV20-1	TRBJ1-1	TGCAGGGGGATTAGGGGACACTTGGGGACTGAAGCTTTCTTT	CRGIRGHLGTEAFF
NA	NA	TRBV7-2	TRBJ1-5	TGTGCCAGCAGCCGGAACAATCAGCCCCAGCATTTT	CASSRNNQPQHF
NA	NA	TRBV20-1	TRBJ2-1	TGCAGTGCTAGAGATCCAAGCCGAACGTCCAACAATGAGCAGTTCTTC	CSARDPSRTSNNEQFF
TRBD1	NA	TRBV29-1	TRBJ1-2	TGCAGCGAGCAACCGGGACAGGACCCTTATGGCTACACCTTC	CSEQPGQDPYGYTF
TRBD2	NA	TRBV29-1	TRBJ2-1	TGCAGCGTTGAGGGGACTAGCGGCCGATCCGACTCCTACAATGAGCAGTTCTTC	CSVEGTSGRSDSYNEQFF
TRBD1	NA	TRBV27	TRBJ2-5	TGTGCCAGCAGTCCCCTGGGACAGGGAAAAGGGACCCAGTACTTC	CASSPLGQGKGTQYF
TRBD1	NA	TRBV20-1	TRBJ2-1	TGCAGTACCTTTCTGGGACAGGGGATCGATGAGCAGTTCTTC	CSTFLGQGIDEQFF
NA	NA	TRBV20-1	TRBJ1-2	TGCAGTGCTAGAGATCAAGGGTTTGGCTACACCTTC	CSARDQGFGYTF
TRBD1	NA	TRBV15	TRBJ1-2	TGTGCCACCAGCAGAGATTTTACAGGGGACGGCTACACCTTC	CATSRDFTGDGYTF
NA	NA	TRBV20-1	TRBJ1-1	TGCAGTGCCCGGAGGGGGGCCCTGTACACTGAAGCTTTCTTT	CSARRGALYTEAFF
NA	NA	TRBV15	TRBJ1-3	TGTGCCACCAGCAGAGATCAGGGAGAGGGAAACACCATATATTTT	CATSRDQGEGNTIYF
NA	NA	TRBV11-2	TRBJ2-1	TGTGCCAGCAGCGTAAGACTGGGATTTAGTGAGCAGTTCTTC	CASSVRLGFSEQFF
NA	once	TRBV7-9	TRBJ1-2	TGTGCCAGCAGCCCCGGGAGGGGACCACAGGGTGGCTACACCTTC	CASSPGRGPQGGYTF
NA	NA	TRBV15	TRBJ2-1	TGTGCCACCAACCGGGGCCAGGGGAGTAATGAGCAGTTCTTC	CATNRGQGSNEQFF
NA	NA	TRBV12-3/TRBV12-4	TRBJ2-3	TGTGCCAGCAGTTTCAGGGCAGATACGCAGTATTTT	CASSFRADTQYF
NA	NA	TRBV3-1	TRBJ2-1	TGTGCCAGCAGCCTCCGTTGGGATGAGCAGTTCTTC	CASSLRWDEQFF
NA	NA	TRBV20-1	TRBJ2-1	TGCAGTGCTAGAGTCCCCTCTGGGAATGAGCAGTTCTTC	CSARVPSGNEQFF
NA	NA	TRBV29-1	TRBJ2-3	TGCAGCGTTGCACCCACGAACGGCACTAGGCCGGGGTTCACAGATACGCAGTATTTT	CSVAPTNGTRPGFTDTQYF
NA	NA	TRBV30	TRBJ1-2	TGTGCCTGGAGGGCCCCCCCTGAGTACTATGGCTACACCTTC	CAWRAPPEYYGYTF
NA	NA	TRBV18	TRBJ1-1	TGTGCCAGCTCACGAGGGGCGGCTGAAGCTTTCTTT	CASSRGAAEAFF
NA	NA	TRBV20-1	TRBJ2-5	TGCAGTGCTTCTTTGAAGGAGACCCAGTACTTC	CSASLKETQYF